Listed below are T cell receptor beta chains from one sample, sequenced in a study of cytomegalovirus exposure and HLA in healthy donors. Profiling relied on immunoSEQ multiplex PCR, and the TCRdb table lists in-frame clones only, not all of them. Among 100,000 or so clones listed, 65% to 80% were seen once. The specimen sequenced was PBMCs. Receptor source: a woman aged 40 to 50 in good health and CMV-seronegative. The CDR3 runs from the conserved cysteine through the conserved F or W. The D gene is left open where the match is weak. The size field is filled for only some rows; it gives once, few, many or a size class.

d_gene	v_gene	j_gene	abundance	CDR3nt	CDR3aa
-	TRBV2	TRBJ2-2	-	TGTGCCAGCAGTGAAGCTTTAATTTTTTCGCGGGGTTACACCGGGGAGCTGTTTTTT	CASSEALIFSRGYTGELFF
-	TRBV7-8	TRBJ1-2	few	TGTGCCAGCAGCTTAGGGGGGGGCACAGAATATGGCTACACCTTC	CASSLGGGTEYGYTF
TRBD2	TRBV7-9	TRBJ2-1	-	TGTGCCAGCAGCCCAGACGGACTAGTGGATGAGCAGTTCTTC	CASSPDGLVDEQFF
-	TRBV9	TRBJ2-5	-	TGTGCCAGCAGCCCTAGACTAGGAGAGACCCAGTACTTC	CASSPRLGETQYF
TRBD2	TRBV11-3	TRBJ2-5	-	TGTGCCAGCAGTGCCCGAGCGGGGGTACAAGAGACCCAGTACTTC	CASSARAGVQETQYF
-	TRBV6-5	TRBJ2-7	-	TGTGCCAGCAGTGGAGGGCCCTACGAGCAGTACTTC	CASSGGPYEQYF
TRBD1	TRBV19	TRBJ2-2	few	TGTGCCAGTAGTAACAGGGGGCGTAGCGGGGAGCTGTTTTTT	CASSNRGRSGELFF
-	TRBV2	TRBJ2-7	-	TGTGCCAGCAGTGAAACTCCCGGGTACGAGCAGTACTTC	CASSETPGYEQYF
-	TRBV18	TRBJ2-7	-	TGTGCCAGCTCAGCATACCGGGAAGACTACGAGCAGTACTTC	CASSAYREDYEQYF
-	TRBV7-3	TRBJ2-2	-	TGTGCCAGCAGCCCATCGGAGGGTACCGGGGAGCTGTTTTTT	CASSPSEGTGELFF
TRBD1	TRBV9	TRBJ2-2	few	TGTGCCAGCAGCCAAAGGGGGGGGACAGGGGGTGACACCGGGGAGCTGTTTTTT	CASSQRGGTGGDTGELFF
-	TRBV6-5	TRBJ1-5	once	TGTGCCAGCAGGGCAGGCCTTCATCAGCCCCAGCATTTT	CASRAGLHQPQHF
TRBD2	TRBV7-8	TRBJ2-1	-	TGTGCCGGCAGCTTAGGTTCTAGCGGGGCCAATGAGCAGTTCTTC	CAGSLGSSGANEQFF
TRBD1	TRBV19	TRBJ1-2	once	TGTGCCAGTAGCATGGGGACAGTCGATGGCTACACCTTC	CASSMGTVDGYTF
TRBD1	TRBV7-9	TRBJ2-7	-	TGTTCCAGCAGTGGAGGGACAGGGACCCGCGAGCAGTACTTC	CSSSGGTGTREQYF
-	TRBV16	TRBJ1-1	-	TGTGCCAGCAGCCAATCGCGGGCTCCGGGGAACACTGAAGCTTTCTTT	CASSQSRAPGNTEAFF
-	TRBV5-1	TRBJ2-3	-	TGCGCCAGCAGCCCGGTCCTGGCGGGGGCTGAGGATACGCAGTATTTT	CASSPVLAGAEDTQYF
TRBD2	TRBV28	TRBJ2-1	-	TGTGCCAGCAGTATCCAACTAGCGGGAGTGGGCGATGAGCAGTTCTTC	CASSIQLAGVGDEQFF
-	TRBV29-1	TRBJ2-7	few	TGCAGCGTTGAAGAGTCCGACTACGAGCAGTACTTC	CSVEESDYEQYF
-	TRBV4-3	TRBJ2-3	-	TGCGCCAGCAGCCAAGTAACACCATACACAGATACGCAGTATTTT	CASSQVTPYTDTQYF
TRBD2	TRBV18	TRBJ2-7	few	TGTGCCAGCTCATCCGCTGACTCGGCTAGCGGATACGAGCAGTACTTC	CASSSADSASGYEQYF
TRBD2	TRBV27	TRBJ2-7	once	TGTGCCAGCAGCACAATCTCTAGCGGGGCCTACGAGCAGTACTTC	CASSTISSGAYEQYF
TRBD1	TRBV18	TRBJ1-2	-	TGTGCCAGCTCACCGGGACAGAACTATGGCTACACCTTC	CASSPGQNYGYTF
TRBD1	TRBV7-2	TRBJ1-6	-	TGTGCCAGCAGCCTGACCGGACAGGGAGGATCACCCCTCCACTTT	CASSLTGQGGSPLHF
TRBD1	TRBV29-1	TRBJ2-7	-	TGCAGCGTTGACGGGACAGGTAGCGCCGAGCAGTACTTC	CSVDGTGSAEQYF
-	TRBV11-2	TRBJ2-7	-	TGTGCCAGTTCCAGTGGGAGAGCCTACGAGCAGTACTTC	CASSSGRAYEQYF
TRBD1	TRBV6-1	TRBJ2-7	few	TGTGCCAGCAGTTTCCGCCCGAGACAGGGGTACGAGCAGTACTTC	CASSFRPRQGYEQYF
TRBD1	TRBV10-3	TRBJ1-1	-	TGTGCCACCGAGGGGACAGGGGAGAACACTGAAGCTTTCTTT	CATEGTGENTEAFF
-	TRBV11-2	TRBJ2-3	once	TGTGCCAGCAGCTTTACAGGGGAGGGCACAGATACGCAGTATTTT	CASSFTGEGTDTQYF
-	TRBV11-3	TRBJ2-1	few	TGTGCCAGCAGCCAGATCAATGAGCAGTTCTTC	CASSQINEQFF
-	TRBV18	TRBJ2-7	-	TGTGCCAGCGCGTTACGGGACGAGCAGTACTTC	CASALRDEQYF
-	TRBV7-9	TRBJ2-1	-	TGTGCCAGCAGCCCGGGGGCTAGCGGTTACAATGAGCAGTTCTTC	CASSPGASGYNEQFF
-	TRBV10-3	TRBJ2-7	-	TGTGCCATCAGTGAGTCAAGGGGAGGCAGGGCACACGAGCAGTACTTC	CAISESRGGRAHEQYF
-	TRBV7-2	TRBJ1-4	-	TGTGCCAGCAGCTTCGCGGTGGGGAGTGAAAAACTGTTTTTT	CASSFAVGSEKLFF
-	TRBV7-9	TRBJ2-7	-	TGTGCCAGCAGCTTCGGTACGAGCTCCTACGAGCAGTACTTC	CASSFGTSSYEQYF
TRBD1	TRBV7-2	TRBJ1-5	-	TGTGCCAGCAGCTTAACGGGACAGGGCAATCAGCCCCAGCATTTT	CASSLTGQGNQPQHF
-	TRBV9	TRBJ2-1	once	TGTGCCAGCAGCGTAGTCGCGGGGCCATACAATGAGCAGTTCTTC	CASSVVAGPYNEQFF
-	TRBV29-1	TRBJ2-1	-	TGCAGCGTGCGGGTAGGTAATGAGCAGTTCTTC	CSVRVGNEQFF
TRBD1	TRBV7-2	TRBJ2-3	-	TGTGCCAGCCAGATCCGGGACAGGGGGCGCGTAGATACGCAGTATTTT	CASQIRDRGRVDTQYF
-	TRBV2	TRBJ2-7	-	TGTGCCAGCAGTATCTCGGAGGAGCAGTACTTC	CASSISEEQYF
TRBD2	TRBV19	TRBJ2-7	-	TGTGCCAGTAGCGGACTAGCGGGAGAGGTGCAGTACTTC	CASSGLAGEVQYF
-	TRBV19	TRBJ1-4	few	TGTGCCAGTACCCCGAAGGAAGGGGAAATTGAAAAACTGTTTTTT	CASTPKEGEIEKLFF
-	TRBV27	TRBJ2-1	-	TGTGCCAGCGTCCCTTCCGACGGGAAACGGGTCTATTTCTACAATGAGCAGTTCTTC	CASVPSDGKRVYFYNEQFF
TRBD2	TRBV9	TRBJ2-3	-	TGTGCCAGCAGCGCCTCGCCGACTAGCGGGGGGGATACAGATACGCAGTATTTT	CASSASPTSGGDTDTQYF
-	TRBV29-1	TRBJ2-3	-	TGCAGCCTTGGGGGAGGTGGGGATACGCAGTATTTT	CSLGGGGDTQYF
TRBD1	TRBV6-5	TRBJ1-6	once	TGTGCCAGCAGTCGGGACAGCAATTCACCCCTCCACTTT	CASSRDSNSPLHF
-	TRBV28	TRBJ2-7	few	TGTGCCAGCAGACGACAGGTCAACGAGCAGTACTTC	CASRRQVNEQYF
-	TRBV5-1	TRBJ2-2	-	TGCGCCAGCAGCTTATACGACAGGAACACCGGGGAGCTGTTTTTT	CASSLYDRNTGELFF
TRBD1	TRBV28	TRBJ2-7	-	TGTGCCAGCACCGGAACCCGGGACAGGGGGCTCTACGAGCAGTACTTC	CASTGTRDRGLYEQYF
TRBD2	TRBV10-2	TRBJ2-3	-	TGCGCCAGCAGTGATTTAGGACTAGCGGGACTCACAGATACGCAGTATTTT	CASSDLGLAGLTDTQYF
TRBD2	TRBV5-4	TRBJ2-7	-	TGTGCCAGCAGCTTGGATTCTAGCGGGGGGTTCTCCTACGAGCAGTACTTC	CASSLDSSGGFSYEQYF
-	TRBV7-2	TRBJ2-1	-	TGTGCCAGCAGCTCACAGGTGGAGCAGTTCTTC	CASSSQVEQFF
-	TRBV27	TRBJ2-2	-	TGTGCCAGCAGTTTAGACAGTCGGGAGCTGTTTTTT	CASSLDSRELFF
-	TRBV6-5	TRBJ2-7	few	TGTGCCAGCAGTACAGGGTACAAGCAGTACTTC	CASSTGYKQYF
TRBD1	TRBV5-4	TRBJ2-2	few	TGTGCTGTCCCACGGGGACAGGATAAAAAAAAGAACACCGGGGAGCTGTTTTTT	CAVPRGQDKKKNTGELFF